These 27 T cell receptor beta chains share one sample of origin, sequenced in a study of kidney transplant recipient with SARS-CoV-2 infection. TCRdb re-called the reads through MiXCR, storing one row per CDR3 protein. The sample records 200,000 to 300,000 distinct CDR3 sequences, less than 35% being singletons. The specimen comprised a blood sample, sampled at baseline and on approximately day 120 from a kidney transplant recipient. These receptors came from a male patient aged 25 to 39 who had COVID-19 and was a kidney transplant recipient. The graft donor may be the source of some T cells.

In its sample, this clonotype was seen many times. The genes are TRBV28 and TRBJ1-5; D is perhaps TRBD1 (5 bases). Trimming took 10 bases from V and 0 from J, leaving 19 bases between them. This CDR3 region has 16 residues. The germline V gene has CDR1 MDHEN and CDR2 SYDVKM. CDR3 loop: CATPLRWTHSNQPQHF. The CDR3 bases are TGTGCCACCCCTTTGAGGTGGACACATAGCAATCAGCCCCAGCATTTT.

This clonotype was observed at least ten times. The rearrangement links TRBV20-1 to TRBJ2-5; 7 bases match TRBD1. Germline V gene sequence: CDR1 DFQATT, CDR2 SNEGSKA (reference sequence). The CDR3 runs to 18 residues. Trimming removed 4 bases from V and 1 base from J; junction bases left unmatched: 18. In nucleotides, the CDR3 is TGCAGTGCTAAGGATATACATCTTCGAGACAGGGTCCAAGAGACCCAGTACTTC. This sequence encodes CSAKDIHLRDRVQETQYF.

To note about this clonotype: A far larger clone lies a single base away; this is likely a read error. The conserved phenylalanine or tryptophan normally closing the CDR3 is absent here, so this likely arose from a read error. The rearrangement links TRBV6-8 to TRBJ1-1; 8 bases line up with TRBD1. The CDR3 is 13 amino acids. Germline V lookup: CDR1 MNHGY, CDR2 SAAAGT. V was pared by 2 bases and J by 7 bases, with 3 bases of the junction left unmatched. CDR3 sequence reads: CASSYQGASEAFS. CDR3 coding DNA: TGTGCCAGCAGTTACCAGGGGGCGAGTGAAGCTTTCTCT.

This clonotype was seen at least ten times. The chain links TRBV5-4 to TRBJ2-2; the D gene is possibly TRBD2 (6 bases). V lost 4 bases and J lost 6, with 10 bases in between. Looked up from germline, CDR1 is SGHNT and CDR2 is YYREEE (reference sequence). This CDR3 spans 13 amino acids. The chain's CDR3 is CASSSGLSGELFF. The CDR3 DNA is TGTGCCAGCAGCAGTGGACTATCCGGGGAGCTGTTTTTT.

As for this clonotype: Given a much more abundant clone one base away, this may be a read error. The V and J genes are TRBV3-2 and TRBJ2-7. TRBV3-2 is flagged as a pseudogene. This CDR3 has 15 amino acids. This chain's CDR3 is CASSRPGGYSPEQYF. In nucleotides, the CDR3 is TGTGCCAGCAGCCGTCCAGGCGGATACTCTCCCGAGCAGTACTTC.

This clonotype turned up a few times. The gene calls are TRBV20-1 and TRBJ2-1, with D tentatively TRBD1 or TRBD2 (5 bases each). Germline assignment: CDR1 DFQATT and CDR2 SNEGSKA (reference sequence). Trimming pared 1 base from V and 6 bases from J, leaving 19 bases between. The CDR3 has 16 residues. The CDR3 DNA reads as TGCAGTGCTAGAGCCGTTCCGGGACCTATTATCAATGAGCAGTTCTTC. Encoded protein: CSARAVPGPIINEQFF.

The V gene is TRBV15, the J gene TRBJ2-1, with TRBD1 as a possible D gene (6 bases). Trimming took off 6 bases at V and 0 bases at J, with 9 bases between the two ends. The CDR3 is 14 amino acids. Germline V gene data show CDR1 as LNHNV and CDR2 as YYDKDF (reference sequence). The CDR3 sequence is CATSQGSSYNEQFF. The CDR3 DNA reads as TGTGCCACCAGTCAGGGGAGCTCCTACAATGAGCAGTTCTTC.

As regards this clonotype: The conserved phenylalanine or tryptophan is not found at the CDR3 terminus, so this likely reflects a read error. The rearrangement joins TRBV12-3 or TRBV12-4 to TRBJ1-2; D is unresolved. V was cut by 5 bases and J by 4 bases, with 23 bases left in between. This CDR3 has 17 residues. The CDR3 DNA reads TGTGCCAGCAGTCATCCGGTCAGCTTCCGAAAGGCCTATGGCTACACCTCC. Translated, it gives CASSHPVSFRKAYGYTS.

Notes on this clonotype: Just one base apart from a much larger clone, this may be a read error. This rearrangement joins TRBV10-1 to TRBJ2-7; 9 positions match TRBD2. Germline CDR1 reads WNHNN; CDR2 reads SYGVQD (reference sequence). The CDR3 sequence is 14 residues long. The DNA for the CDR3 is TGCGCCAGCTCGTCGGCGGGAGGGCCCTACGAGCAGCACTTC. This sequence encodes CASSSAGGPYEQHF.

This clonotype has just a few counts. The V and J genes are TRBV5-4 and TRBJ1-4, with D possibly being TRBD1 (6 bases). Trimming shortened V by 0 bases and J by 5 bases, and 11 bases separated the two germline ends. Germline CDR1 and CDR2: SGHNT and YYREEE (reference sequence). The CDR3 is made up of 15 amino acids. This CDR3 reads CASSLAGGQNEKLFF. The DNA for the CDR3 is TGTGCCAGCAGCTTGGCCGGGGGGCAAAATGAAAAACTGTTTTTT.

This clonotype was counted at least ten times. The chain couples TRBV15 to TRBJ1-6; 9 bases line up with TRBD1. Germline V lookup: CDR1 LNHNV, CDR2 YYDKDF (reference sequence). This CDR3 contains 15 residues. V trimming: 3 bases; J trimming: 10 bases; junction bases outside the gene matches: 7. The CDR3 nucleotides read TGTGCCACCAGCAGGACCGGGACAGGGAACTCACCCCTCCACTTT. It encodes CATSRTGTGNSPLHF.

This clonotype was detected ten times or more. The V gene is TRBV19, the J gene TRBJ2-5, with 8 bases fitting TRBD2. Germline loops: CDR1 LNHDA, CDR2 SQIVND (reference sequence). The V and J ends lost 5 bases and 4 bases, in that order; junction bases with no gene match: 6. CDR3 length equals 14 residues. CDR3 in DNA: TGTGCCAGTAGTCCCGGACTAGCTCGAGAGACCCAGTACTTC. Translated, it gives CASSPGLARETQYF.

Regarding this clonotype: The junction does not match germline at one end; this may be a read error. V gene TRBV7-9 combines with J gene TRBJ2-1; the D gene could be TRBD1 or TRBD2 (5 bases each). The CDR3 has 14 residues. Germline V lookup: CDR1 SEHNR, CDR2 FQNEAQ (reference sequence). The CDR3 region is CTSSSWGRSGEQFF. The CDR3 DNA follows: TGTACCAGCAGCTCCTGGGGACGCTCGGGGGAGCAGTTCTTC.

This clonotype was seen repeatedly, ten times or more. The chain employs TRBV18 and TRBJ2-7; 7 bases are a match to TRBD1. V lost 3 bases, J lost 2 bases, and 4 bases stayed unmatched. The germline gives CDR1 KGHSH, CDR2 LQKENI. CDR3 length: 14 amino acids. The CDR3 protein is CASSPATGAYEQYF. The DNA of the CDR3 is TGTGCCAGCTCACCCGCAACAGGGGCCTACGAGCAGTACTTC.

In the case of this clonotype: A much more abundant neighbour one base away suggests this may be a read error. This chain connects TRBV12-3 or TRBV12-4 to TRBJ1-2; no clear D gene. The germline V and J ends were trimmed by 5 bases and 4 bases, with 23 bases remaining between them. This CDR3 is 17 amino acids long. The CDR3 here is CASSQHASFRETYGYTF. The CDR3 nucleotides read TGTGCCAGCAGTCAACATGCCAGCTTCCGAGAGACCTATGGCTACACCTTC.

This clonotype was recorded at least ten times. This chain joins TRBV3-1 and TRBJ2-2, with D unresolved. Germline V gene lookup returns CDR1 LGHDT and CDR2 YNNKEL (reference sequence). Trimming removed 5 bases from V and 5 bases from J, with 24 bases in between. The CDR3 consists of 18 residues. CDR3 DNA: TGTGCCAGCAGCACTACCTATCCCATTTCAGGCTTGACCGGGGAGCTGTTTTTT. Encoded protein: CASSTTYPISGLTGELFF.

This sequence joins TRBV6-5 and TRBJ1-2; D is undetermined. V lost 7 bases to trimming and J lost 4 bases, with 25 bases between them. Germline lookup yields CDR1 MNHEY and CDR2 SVGAGI. The CDR3 is 17 residues long. The CDR3 nucleotides read TGTGCCAGCAATTCATTTATCTCTATGCGAAAGACCTATGGCTACACCTTC. It yields the protein CASNSFISMRKTYGYTF.

This clonotype was seen ten or more times. The chain recombines TRBV24-1 with TRBJ1-5; TRBD1 aligns across 10 bases. The junction had 2 bases not matched to a gene; V was cut back by 4 bases and J by 3 bases. The germline CDR1 and CDR2 sequences are KGHDR and SFDVKD. CDR3 length equals 15 residues. CDR3 residues: CATSEGQGYNQPQHF. CDR3 nucleotides: TGTGCCACCAGTGAGGGACAGGGGTACAATCAGCCCCAGCATTTT.

Ten or more counts support this clonotype. The chain recombines TRBV4-3 with TRBJ2-1; tentative D call: TRBD1 (6 bases). The CDR3 totals 16 residues. Looked up from germline, CDR1 is LGHNA and CDR2 is YSLEER. V gave up 2 bases and J gave up 6 bases, with 17 bases separating them. DNA of the CDR3: TGCGCCAGCAGCCAAAGTTGGGACACGGACGGCAATGAGCAGTTCTTC. Encoded protein: CASSQSWDTDGNEQFF.

This clonotype was detected many times. The V call is TRBV7-1, the J call TRBJ1-2; no clear D gene. Being an ORF, TRBV7-1 has a function that is uncertain. This CDR3 contains 17 residues. The ends were cut back, 5 bases at V and 4 bases at J, with 23 bases in the middle. The CDR3 DNA reads as TGTGCCAGCAGCGAGGGCCATCACGAGGGAAAGACCTATGGCTACACCTTC. Translated: CASSEGHHEGKTYGYTF.

The table lists this clonotype with a count of one. This sequence may be a read error, since a much larger clone differs from it by one base. The CDR3 ends on some other residue instead of the conserved phenylalanine or tryptophan, so this is likely a read error. The J gene is TRBJ1-2, the V gene TRBV7-1; the D is unclear. TRBV7-1 is assigned to the ORF class and has an uncertain function. Trimming cost V 5 bases and J 4 bases, with 23 bases left between them. The CDR3 is 17 amino acids. The CDR3 nucleotides are TGTGCCAGCAGCACGCTCTGTCACGAGGGAAAGACCTATGGCTACACCCTC. This translates into CASSTLCHEGKTYGYTL.

With respect to this clonotype: A much larger clone lies one base from this, so it may be a read error. The chain links TRBV15 to TRBJ2-2; D is perhaps TRBD1 or TRBD2 (7 bases each). Germline assignment: CDR1 LNHNV and CDR2 YYDKDF (reference sequence). The CDR3 sequence is 16 residues long. Trimming removed 6 bases at V and 3 bases at J, with 17 bases between. The CDR3 loop reads CATRQGGTEDTGELFF. CDR3 sequence (DNA): TGTGCCACCAGGCAGGGGGGGACAGAAGACACCGGGGAGCTGTTTTTT.

The table lists this clonotype with many counts. The chain's CDR3 is CSASNPGQRGYEQYF. Written as DNA, the CDR3 is TGCAGTGCTAGTAACCCGGGCCAGAGGGGGTACGAGCAGTACTTC. This chain uses TRBV20-1 with TRBJ2-7, with a possible D match to TRBD1 (6 bases). The CDR3 runs 15 residues. Trimming left V 3 bases short and J 4 bases short, with 19 bases between. CDR1 is DFQATT, CDR2 SNEGSKA, per germline (reference sequence).

As regards this clonotype: A much larger clone is a single base away; this may be a read error. This chain uses TRBV6-1 with TRBJ1-2; no reliable D call. V lost 5 bases and J 4 bases, leaving 23 bases between the germline ends. This CDR3 is built from 17 residues. CDR1 is MNHNS, CDR2 SASEGT, per germline. CDR3 sequence (DNA): TGTGCCAGCAGTAGATCTAGCTCTATGCGAGAGACCTATGGCTACACCTTC. It yields the protein CASSRSSSMRETYGYTF.

The sample holds a few counts of this clonotype. For the CDR3, the DNA is TGTGCCAGCAGCTTCGGGACGGGAGCCGGGAATGAGCAGTTCTTC. This encodes CASSFGTGAGNEQFF. The genes are TRBV7-6 and TRBJ2-1, with TRBD2 as a possible D gene (6 bases). V gave up 3 bases and J gave up 7 bases, with 16 bases separating them. The germline CDR1 and CDR2 sequences are SGHVS and FNYEAQ. CDR3 size: 15 residues.

Regarding this clonotype: This may arise from a read error, as a much more abundant clone is one base away. The gene calls are TRBV7-8 and TRBJ1-3, with TRBD1 as a possible D gene (6 bases). CDR1 SGHVS and CDR2 FQNEAQ come from the germline V gene. Trimming stripped 2 bases from V and 5 bases from J, with 13 bases between. The CDR3 has 15 residues. CDR3 residues: CASSLLRTARNTIYF. In nucleotides, the CDR3 is TGTGCCAGCAGCTTATTAAGGACAGCTAGAAACACCATATATTTT.

In its sample, this clonotype was seen many times. V and J are TRBV7-3 and TRBJ1-2; maybe TRBD1 (5 bases). The CDR3 sequence is 14 residues long. Germline CDR1 is SGHTA and CDR2 is FQGTGA. V gave up 5 bases and J gave up 7 bases, with 17 bases separating them. CDR3 nucleotides: TGTGCCAGCAGCCCTGGGGAGAGGGGCGGTGGCTACACCTTC. It encodes CASSPGERGGGYTF.